These T cell receptor beta chains were read from a single sample in a study of blood T cell repertoires in COVID-19. Sequencing used immunoSEQ multiplex PCR; TCRdb keeps in-frame clones, though not all of them. Among more than 300,000 clones listed, more than 85% were seen once. Sequences were obtained from PBMCs or T cells enriched from blood (not recorded which). All receptors come from a woman between 25 and 40 years old who had been exposed to COVID-19. Both conserved end residues are part of each CDR3. D genes are given only for firm matches. A row's size may be missing; if present it is once, few, many or a size class.

>TRBV4-1|-|TRBJ1-3|-
TGCGCCAGCAGCCAAGTTGGCAATAATGGAAACACCATATATTTT
CASSQVGNNGNTIYF
>TRBV11-2|-|TRBJ1-2|-
TGTGCCAGCAGCTTAGGTGCGGGTGGAGAGAGCGGCTACACCTTC
CASSLGAGGESGYTF
>TRBV19|few|TRBJ2-5|-
TGTGCCAGTAGTATAGATCTCCCAGGGGTAGAGACCCAGTACTTC
CASSIDLPGVETQYF
>TRBV5-1|-|TRBJ2-1|TRBD2
TGCGCCAGCAGCCCTAGCGGGGGGCCTTACAATGAGCAGTTCTTC
CASSPSGGPYNEQFF
>TRBV6-2/TRBV6-3|-|TRBJ1-5|TRBD1
TGTGCCAGCAGTTACCGGCAGGGGGTAAATCAGCCCCAGCATTTT
CASSYRQGVNQPQHF
>TRBV5-1|-|TRBJ2-7|-
TGCGCCAGCAGCTTAGATAGCGGCGTCTACTACGAGCAGTACTTC
CASSLDSGVYYEQYF
>TRBV10-2|-|TRBJ1-2|-
TGCGCCAGCAGCACCAGGGGCGACTATGGCTACACCTTC
CASSTRGDYGYTF
>TRBV11-2|-|TRBJ1-1|-
TGTGCCAGCAGACGGGGACAACTAGAAGCTTTCTTT
CASRRGQLEAFF
>TRBV11-2|few|TRBJ2-7|-
TGTGCCAGCAGCTTAGTCTTTCAGGGGCCCTACGAGCAGTACTTC
CASSLVFQGPYEQYF
>TRBV14|-|TRBJ1-2|-
TGTGCCAGCAGCCAACATCAGGGGCACTATGGCTACACCTTC
CASSQHQGHYGYTF
>TRBV10-3|-|TRBJ1-1|-
TGTGCCATCAGGAGCCTCCCGAACACTGAAGCTTTCTTT
CAIRSLPNTEAFF
>TRBV4-2|-|TRBJ2-5|-
TGTGCCAGCAGCCAAGAACACGCCAGGGCTCGAGAGACCCAGTACTTC
CASSQEHARARETQYF
>TRBV29-1|-|TRBJ1-2|TRBD1
TGCAGCGGCGGGGACAGTAACTATGGCTACACCTTC
CSGGDSNYGYTF